This TCR beta chain was retrieved from a study of CD8+CD57+ T cells in acquired aplastic anemia. General study results and limits: Shared by patients and controls, twenty-nine CD8+ CDR3s were abundant in patients.

The V gene's germline CDR1 is SGHDN and CDR2 FVKESK. The CDR3 is made up of 15 amino acids. The V end lost 3 bases, the J end lost 0 bases, and 11 bases lay between the germline ends. Concerning this clonotype itself: What it binds is unknown.

The authors sequenced patients whose flow cytometry had shown CD8+CD57+ cell expansion. For CDR3 and TCR beta VDJ profiling, genomic DNA was the template used. Using its own MiXCR run on the reads, TCRdb lists one record per CDR3 protein. The sample includes 160,000 or so distinct CDR3 sequences, around half seen only once; the top ten take approximately 3%. This receptor was obtained from a human donor with aplastic anemia. V gene TRBV14 combines with J gene TRBJ2-5; D is possibly TRBD2 (6 bases). Sequenced sample: sorted CD4+, CD8+, or CD8+CD57+ T cells (not recorded which) from PBMCs. The CDR3, as DNA: TGTGCCAGCAGCCACGCCGGGGGATACCAAGAGACCCAGTACTTC. Its translation is CASSHAGGYQETQYF.